The rows below give T cell receptor beta chains drawn from one sample of a study of T cell repertoires in cytomegalovirus infection. No antigen has been assigned to these receptors. TCRdb independently ran MiXCR on the reads; one entry per CDR3 protein. Of 70,000 to 85,000 distinct CDR3 sequences listed, around 40% are singletons. Material: CD8+ T cells from cultured PBMCs, obtained from culture after CMV antigen stimulation. The receptors shown here come from a human donor in good health (CMV status not recorded). Some clones in this sample may be carry-over from other donors' samples. Each CDR3 is given with its conserved first and last residue. Each record gives: V gene, D gene, J gene, clone size, CDR3 DNA, CDR3 protein. The D gene is left open where the match is weak. Expanded clones get a size class; other rows say once, few or many, or leave the size out.

V: TRBV2; D: TRBD1; J: TRBJ2-5; size: .; DNA: TGTGCCAGCACCCCCGGCAGGGGGAGAGGAGAGACCCAGTACTTC; CDR3: CASTPGRGRGETQYF
V: TRBV12-3/TRBV12-4; D: .; J: TRBJ2-1; size: .; DNA: TGTGCCAGCACGTTCGGATTGGGAAATGAGCAGTTCTTC; CDR3: CASTFGLGNEQFF
V: TRBV6-6; D: .; J: TRBJ2-7; size: few; DNA: TGTGCCAGCAGCCTAGGGTCGGCATCTGGCTCCTACGAGCAGTACTTC; CDR3: CASSLGSASGSYEQYF
V: TRBV11-2; D: .; J: TRBJ2-1; size: .; DNA: TGTGCCAGCAGCTTATTCGCAGGGGAGCAGTTCTTC; CDR3: CASSLFAGEQFF
V: TRBV7-9; D: .; J: TRBJ1-4; size: .; DNA: TGTGCCAGCAGCTTAGAGGCAAAGGGGCCTAGTGAAAAACTGTTTTTT; CDR3: CASSLEAKGPSEKLFF
V: TRBV7-4; D: .; J: TRBJ1-6; size: .; DNA: TGTGCCAGCAGCCTGGGGGGCTCACCCCTCCACTTT; CDR3: CASSLGGSPLHF
V: TRBV7-2; D: .; J: TRBJ2-7; size: few; DNA: TGTGCCAGCAGTGGGACCGTCGGTGTCGAGCAGTACTTC; CDR3: CASSGTVGVEQYF
V: TRBV5-6; D: .; J: TRBJ1-5; size: .; DNA: TGTGCCAGCAGCAGGGGAGTCCAGCCCCAGCATTTT; CDR3: CASSRGVQPQHF
V: TRBV4-1; D: .; J: TRBJ2-7; size: .; DNA: TGCGCCAGCAGCCACACAGGGTCTAACTACGAGCAGTACTTC; CDR3: CASSHTGSNYEQYF
V: TRBV10-2; D: .; J: TRBJ1-2; size: .; DNA: TGCGCCAGCAGTGAGGACACCTATGGCTACACCTTC; CDR3: CASSEDTYGYTF